What follows describes a single T cell receptor beta chain. No antigen is known for it. No much larger clonotype is one base removed from it; base qualities were not supplied. The entry originates in a study of OX40 agonist ivuxolimab in advanced cancers. Concerning the study at large: The costimulatory receptor OX40 (CD134) was targeted by ivuxolimab, a fully human IgG2 agonistic monoclonal antibody. Of the roughly 52 patients in dose escalation, approximately 20 had hepatocellular carcinoma, around 15 had melanoma, 9 had renal cell carcinoma and 9 had head and neck cancer. Partial responses were achieved by three dose-escalation patients, of whom one had hepatocellular carcinoma and two had cutaneous melanoma. Intravenous ivuxolimab was administered to patients every 2 weeks at six dose levels: 0.01, 0.1, 0.3, 1.5, 3 and 10 mg/kg. The point of sequencing TCRbeta in the periphery was to test whether ivuxolimab changed TCR sequence diversity and drove clonal T-cell expansion. A male proportion of 75% to 85% and a mean age of approximately 61 years, ranging from 23 to 79, were recorded for the dose-escalation cohort. Patients were allowed to have had prior anti-PD-1, anti-PD-L1 or anti-CTLA-4 therapy, and 40% of the dose-escalation patients had previously received checkpoint inhibitors. The monotherapy dose-escalation portion (N of about 57 patients) of the phase I ivuxolimab trial is reported in the paper. The study at large found these results: The antigen specificity of the peripheral T cells that underwent clonal expansion was not determined. At doses of 0.1 to 3.0 mg/kg, clonal expansion of both CD4+ and CD8+ blood T cells was observed from baseline to week 6. In the 0.1-3.0 mg/kg groups, partial responders were among the patients with the lowest normalized peripheral clonal expansion, particularly in CD8+ T cells. Low levels of normalized T-cell clonal expansion were also seen in some patients who did not respond. After ivuxolimab, CD8+ T cells had more expanded clones than CD4+ T cells on average.

The germline ends are 3 bases apart after V is trimmed by 8 bases and J by 8 bases. CDR1 and CDR2, looked up from the germline V gene (reference sequence), are MNHNY and SVGAGI. The CDR3 measures 8 amino acids from cysteine to phenylalanine. The read is trimmed to its CDR3 DNA, 24 bases read in frame from base 1. Genomic DNA was extracted from sorted cells for sequencing of the TCRbeta CDR3 region. The immunoSEQ Assay was used to sequence the TCRbeta CDR3 regions. TCRdb took over this immuneACCESS table, retaining in-frame rearrangements with V and J assigned. Such tables are incomplete; in checked studies, under half of the missing clones stem from an unresolved V gene, and the remainder is unexplained. The sample data list about 71,000 clones, and about 81% of these were observed just once. Clones ranked in the top ten supply approximately 5% of the sample. Patients with a history of autoimmune disease or receiving systemic immunosuppression were excluded from the trial. In every dose cohort, peripheral blood was drawn for TCR sequencing at baseline, cycle 4 day 1, and cycle 7 day 1. Samples were obtained from an open-label, multicenter, first-in-human phase I dose-escalation trial of ivuxolimab. Adults with locally advanced or metastatic head and neck squamous cell, hepatocellular, melanoma or renal cell carcinoma were enrolled in the trial. Before TCR sequencing, CD4+ and CD8+ T cells were separately sorted from peripheral blood.

The specimen was CD4+ or CD8+ T cells sorted from blood, collected in a trial of the OX40 agonist ivuxolimab. This receptor was obtained from an adult with an advanced solid tumor such as melanoma, head and neck, liver or kidney cancer. The sequence links TRBV6-6 to TRBJ1-1; no D gene call is confident. Here is the DNA: TGTGCCAGCGGAGAAGCTTTCTTT. This codes for CASGEAFF.